This T cell receptor beta chain was retrieved from a study of cytomegalovirus exposure and HLA in healthy donors. Findings and limits, study-wide: Overall, roughly 160 TCR beta chains were annotated as cytomegalovirus-associated.

Each donor's status was that of a healthy bone marrow donor. V lost 1 base and J lost 4, with 6 bases in between. The CDR3 covers 13 residues. In germline, CDR1 is SGHTS, CDR2 YDEGEE. Use of 60 Vbeta and 13 Jbeta primers characterized the PCR. Libraries were prepared by immunoSEQ multiplex PCR; TCRdb keeps only in-frame clonotypes and omits some of them. This sample has roughly 170,000 clones, with more than 80% found just once. For this clone: Antigen: not known.

The rearrangement uses TRBV5-8 and TRBJ1-3; D not certain. The sequencing input was PBMCs. The origin of this receptor is a woman under 30 in good health and CMV-seronegative. The CDR3 loop is CASSLFPGNTIYF. In DNA form, the CDR3 reads TGTGCCAGCAGCTTGTTCCCGGGAAACACCATATATTTT.